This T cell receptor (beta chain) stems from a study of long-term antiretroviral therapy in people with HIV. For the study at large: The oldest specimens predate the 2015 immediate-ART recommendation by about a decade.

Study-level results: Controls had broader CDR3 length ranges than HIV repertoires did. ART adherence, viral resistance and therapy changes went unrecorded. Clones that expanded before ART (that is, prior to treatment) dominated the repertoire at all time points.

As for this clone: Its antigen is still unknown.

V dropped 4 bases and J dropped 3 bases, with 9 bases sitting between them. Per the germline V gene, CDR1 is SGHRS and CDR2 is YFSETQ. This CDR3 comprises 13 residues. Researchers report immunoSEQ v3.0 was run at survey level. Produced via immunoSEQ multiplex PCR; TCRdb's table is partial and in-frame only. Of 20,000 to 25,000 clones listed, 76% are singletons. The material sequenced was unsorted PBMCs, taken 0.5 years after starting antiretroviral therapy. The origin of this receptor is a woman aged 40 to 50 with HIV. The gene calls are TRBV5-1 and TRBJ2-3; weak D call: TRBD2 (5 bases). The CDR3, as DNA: TGCGCCAGCAGCCGACGGGAAACAGATACGCAGTATTTT. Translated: CASSRRETDTQYF.